A selection of T cell receptor beta chains follows, all from one sample in a study of blood T cell repertoires in COVID-19. Assay: immunoSEQ multiplex PCR; the TCRdb copy retains only in-frame clones and omits some. The sample contains a few hundred thousand clones, roughly 91% of which appear only once. The sequenced material came from peripheral blood. The receptors shown here come from a woman between 25 and 40 years old with COVID-19, enrolled during active disease. Both conserved end residues are part of each CDR3. The order of the fields is J gene, V gene, D gene, CDR3 length, clone size, CDR3 protein, CDR3 DNA. D genes are given only for firm matches. The listing skips clone size in some rows; elsewhere it reads once, few, many or a size class.

TRBJ1-5 | TRBV3-1/TRBV3-2 | NA | 16 | few | CASSQGVGGSSQPQHF | TGTGCCAGCAGCCAGGGGGTTGGGGGGAGCAGTCAGCCCCAGCATTTT
TRBJ1-3 | TRBV4-1 | NA | 12 | NA | CASSHSTNTIYF | TGCGCCAGCAGCCATTCCACTAACACCATATATTTT
TRBJ2-1 | TRBV6-2/TRBV6-3 | NA | 14 | NA | CASSSLLVDNEQFF | TGTGCCAGCAGTTCCCTGCTAGTGGACAATGAGCAGTTCTTC
TRBJ1-1 | TRBV27 | TRBD1 | 17 | NA | CASSLTGGYGMNTEAFF | TGTGCCAGCAGCCTGACAGGGGGATACGGCATGAACACTGAAGCTTTCTTT
TRBJ1-6 | TRBV4-1 | NA | 16 | NA | CASSRSPERAGSPLHF | TGCGCCAGCAGCCGTAGCCCTGAACGAGCCGGTTCACCCCTCCACTTT
TRBJ1-4 | TRBV15 | NA | 22 | NA | CATSRAPSPAFSGRRTNEKLFF | TGTGCCACCAGCAGAGCGCCCTCGCCTGCGTTCTCAGGGCGAAGAACTAATGAAAAACTGTTTTTT
TRBJ1-1 | TRBV7-5 | NA | 12 | NA | CVRSPPGVRAFF | TGTGTCAGAAGCCCTCCCGGCGTGAGGGCTTTCTTT
TRBJ1-2 | TRBV13 | NA | 16 | NA | CASSPEGGYRDYGYTF | TGTGCCAGCAGCCCCGAGGGGGGGTATCGGGACTATGGCTACACCTTC
TRBJ1-2 | TRBV20-1 | NA | 11 | NA | CSASTRVGYTF | TGCAGTGCTAGCACCAGGGTGGGCTACACCTTC
TRBJ2-7 | TRBV28 | TRBD1 | 16 | few | CASSLFPGQGSYEQYF | TGTGCCAGCAGTTTATTCCCCGGACAGGGCTCCTACGAGCAGTACTTC
TRBJ1-2 | TRBV5-1 | TRBD1 | 14 | NA | CASSLGQGVYGYTF | TGCGCCAGCAGCTTGGGACAGGGGGTCTATGGCTACACCTTC
TRBJ1-2 | TRBV11-2 | NA | 13 | NA | CASSLAGSHGYTF | TGTGCCAGCAGCTTAGCAGGGTCGCATGGCTACACCTTC
TRBJ1-6 | TRBV7-9 | TRBD1 | 17 | NA | CASSLVQGAGYNSPLHF | TGTGCCAGCAGCTTAGTTCAGGGGGCTGGTTATAATTCACCCCTCCACTTT
TRBJ1-5 | TRBV5-1 | NA | 15 | NA | CASSPVGFGNQPQHF | TGCGCCAGCAGCCCGGTCGGGTTCGGCAATCAGCCCCAGCATTTT
TRBJ2-7 | TRBV5-1 | NA | 14 | NA | CASSLAGMAYEQYF | TGCGCCAGCAGCTTAGCAGGGATGGCATACGAGCAGTACTTC
TRBJ2-7 | TRBV5-1 | TRBD1 | 14 | NA | CASSLDRGAHEQYF | TGCGCCAGCAGCCTCGACAGGGGGGCCCACGAGCAGTACTTC
TRBJ1-4 | TRBV9 | TRBD1 | 11 | NA | CASSAQGELFF | TGTGCCAGCAGCGCGCAGGGGGAACTGTTTTTT
TRBJ1-1 | TRBV20-1 | NA | 11 | NA | CSSRGGVKAFF | TGCAGTTCAAGAGGGGGGGTTAAAGCTTTCTTT
TRBJ2-2 | TRBV15 | NA | 14 | once | CATSRELGPGELFF | TGTGCCACCAGCAGAGAATTGGGGCCAGGGGAGCTGTTTTTT
TRBJ2-7 | TRBV4-1 | NA | 16 | NA | CASSQVVNSFSYEQYF | TGCGCCAGCAGCCAAGTAGTGAACTCCTTCTCCTACGAGCAGTACTTC
TRBJ1-3 | TRBV13 | NA | 15 | few | CASSPTSDPGNTIYF | TGTGCCAGCAGCCCCACTTCCGATCCTGGAAACACCATATATTTT
TRBJ2-7 | TRBV7-9 | TRBD2 | 15 | NA | CASSVDLAGGLEQYF | TGTGCCAGCAGCGTTGACCTAGCGGGGGGATTAGAGCAGTACTTC
TRBJ1-2 | TRBV7-8 | TRBD1 | 15 | NA | CASSLASGQTIGYTF | TGTGCCAGCAGCTTAGCGTCGGGACAGACGATTGGCTACACCTTC
TRBJ2-7 | TRBV12-3/TRBV12-4 | TRBD1 | 13 | NA | CASSFDRGDEQYF | TGTGCCAGCAGTTTTGACAGGGGAGACGAGCAGTACTTC
TRBJ2-2 | TRBV29-1 | NA | 15 | NA | CSVSGLNTNTGELFF | TGCAGCGTTTCAGGACTCAACACGAACACCGGGGAGCTGTTTTTT
TRBJ1-5 | TRBV5-1 | NA | 14 | once | CASSLVGAGQPQHF | TGCGCCAGCAGCTTGGTAGGGGCAGGTCAGCCCCAGCATTTT
TRBJ1-3 | TRBV9 | NA | 14 | few | CASSVQGSGNTIYF | TGTGCCAGCAGCGTACAGGGCTCTGGAAACACCATATATTTT
TRBJ2-7 | TRBV5-6 | NA | 14 | NA | CASSFGQGLYEQYF | TGTGCCAGCAGCTTTGGTCAGGGCCTCTACGAGCAGTACTTC
TRBJ1-1 | TRBV5-4 | NA | 14 | NA | CASSLGWQITEAFF | TGTGCCAGCAGCTTGGGTTGGCAGATCACTGAAGCTTTCTTT
TRBJ1-5 | TRBV30 | NA | 13 | NA | CAWSSGHNQPQHF | TGTGCCTGGAGTTCAGGCCACAATCAGCCCCAGCATTTT
TRBJ2-7 | TRBV19 | NA | 13 | NA | CASSGRGLGGQYF | TGTGCCAGTAGTGGACGGGGTTTGGGCGGGCAGTACTTC
TRBJ2-3 | TRBV5-4 | NA | 16 | NA | CASSYISGPVGDTQYF | TGTGCCAGCAGTTACATCTCAGGGCCGGTGGGGGATACGCAGTATTTT
TRBJ2-7 | TRBV4-1 | NA | 14 | NA | CASSPPSLVGEQYF | TGCGCCAGCAGCCCTCCATCGCTAGTCGGCGAGCAGTACTTC
TRBJ2-7 | TRBV11-2 | TRBD2 | 15 | NA | CASSHPGGGLYEQYF | TGTGCCAGCAGCCACCCCGGGGGGGGGCTCTACGAGCAGTACTTC
TRBJ1-6 | TRBV19 | NA | 14 | NA | CASTPASGASPLHF | TGTGCCAGTACTCCGGCCTCTGGGGCGTCACCCCTCCACTTT
TRBJ1-1 | TRBV2 | NA | 13 | NA | CASSIDRGTEAFF | TGTGCCAGCAGTATCGACCGGGGCACTGAAGCTTTCTTT
TRBJ2-1 | TRBV27 | NA | 14 | NA | CASLDRNSYNEQFF | TGTGCCAGCTTAGACAGGAACTCCTACAATGAGCAGTTCTTC
TRBJ2-1 | TRBV5-5 | NA | 13 | few | CASSGALTGEQFF | TGTGCCAGCAGCGGGGCCCTAACCGGTGAGCAGTTCTTC
TRBJ2-7 | TRBV7-8 | TRBD2 | 16 | NA | CASSPFGGGNSYEQYF | TGTGCCAGCAGCCCATTTGGCGGGGGAAACTCCTACGAGCAGTACTTC
TRBJ2-5 | TRBV11-2 | NA | 15 | NA | CASSQRGLYQETQYF | TGTGCCAGCAGCCAGAGAGGACTGTACCAAGAGACCCAGTACTTC
TRBJ2-1 | TRBV5-1 | TRBD2 | 15 | NA | CASSYTSGVGNEQFF | TGCGCCAGCAGCTACACTAGCGGGGTGGGAAATGAGCAGTTCTTC